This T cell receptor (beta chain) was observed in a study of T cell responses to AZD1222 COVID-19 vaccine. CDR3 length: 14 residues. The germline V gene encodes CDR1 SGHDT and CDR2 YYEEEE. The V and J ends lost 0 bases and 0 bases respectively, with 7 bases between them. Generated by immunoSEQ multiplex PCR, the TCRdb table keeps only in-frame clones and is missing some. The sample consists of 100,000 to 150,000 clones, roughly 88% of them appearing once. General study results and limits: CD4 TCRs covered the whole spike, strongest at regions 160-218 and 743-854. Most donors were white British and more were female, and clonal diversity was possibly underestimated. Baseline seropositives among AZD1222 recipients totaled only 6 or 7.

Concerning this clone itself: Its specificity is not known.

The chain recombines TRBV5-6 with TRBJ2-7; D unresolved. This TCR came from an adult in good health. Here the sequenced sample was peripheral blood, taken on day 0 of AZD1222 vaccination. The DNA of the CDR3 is TGTGCCAGCAGCTTGGCCTGGGCCTCCTACGAGCAGTACTTC. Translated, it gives CASSLAWASYEQYF.